This T cell receptor (beta chain) appears in the sequencing data of a study of prognosis after radiotherapy for stage I lung cancer. Regarding the study as a whole: Between patients with and without metastases, TRBV and TRBJ gene usage reportedly differed.

Amplification of the TCR beta CDR3 (from genomic DNA) was done by two-round multiplex PCR. TRBV and TRBJ genes each had their own specific primers in first-round PCR. TCRdb used MiXCR to reprocess the multiplex PCR reads, holding one entry per CDR3 protein. The table has nearly 35,000 distinct CDR3 sequences, around 30% seen once. Germline assignment: CDR1 MNHEY and CDR2 SVGEGT. CDR3 length equals 15 residues. Trimming took 2 bases from V and 0 from J, leaving 9 bases between them. This clonotype was picked up many times. Antigen: not known. V and J are TRBV6-2 or TRBV6-3 and TRBJ2-3; a possible D gene is TRBD2 (5 bases). This material consisted of PBMCs, taken before or after stereotactic body radiation therapy (not recorded which). The clonotype originates from a donor aged 50 or older with non-small cell lung cancer. DNA for the CDR3: TGTGCCAGCAGTTACCGGAGGTCTAGCACAGATACGCAGTATTTT. It is translated as CASSYRRSSTDTQYF.